This T cell receptor beta chain was captured in a study of regulatory T cells in long-lasting Graves disease. For TCR beta, libraries came from iRepertoire HTBI primers and Arm-PCR of CDR3 regions. TCRdb processed the multiplex PCR reads anew with MiXCR; each CDR3 protein has one entry. The sample lists fewer than 550,000 distinct CDR3 sequences, around a fifth seen once, with less than 9% in the top ten. Indicated time point: persistent/refractory GD, antithyroid drugs over 5 years with positive TRAb. RNA isolated from PBMCs was used to make the TCR library. V was clipped by 0 bases and J by 3 bases, with 6 bases between them. The CDR3 contains 14 residues. CDR1 is GTSNPN and CDR2 is SVGIG in the germline V gene (reference sequence).

The origin of this receptor is a female donor with Graves disease. The chain recombines TRBV30 with TRBJ1-6, with unresolved D. Here the sequenced sample was peripheral blood mononuclear cells (PBMCs), taken when the disease was refractory, from a patient treated with antithyroid drugs. The CDR3 sequence: CAWSVADYNSPLHF. The CDR3 DNA reads TGTGCCTGGAGTGTGGCGGACTATAATTCACCCCTCCACTTT.